This T cell receptor beta chain was retrieved from a study of blood T cell repertoires in COVID-19 (dated by TCRdb to between 2020 and 2021). Regarding the research as a whole: Collaborator samples came from the United States, Italy and Spain and covered acute and convalescent phases of COVID-19. Sample metadata almost always included a de-identified subject ID, COVID-19 status, age in years and sex. The prospective study material was composed of cDNA or gDNA derived from T cells, B-cell-depleted T cells, or PBMCs. Deeply sampled blood TCRbeta repertoires from subjects exposed to, actively infected with, or recovered from COVID-19 were included in the dataset. Where available, HLA class I and class II types were taken from metadata supplied by the sample provider and were not determined by assay-based typing. The samples were drawn from two sources: the first 160 participants of the ongoing ImmuneRACE study, and 1,200 or so subjects contributed by 6 global collaborators. The repertoires were released in a freely available public database meant as a resource for research on the immune response to SARS-CoV-2.

Results and caveats for the whole study, not just this receptor: The quantity of clinical and demographic metadata differed by source and by participant and was supplied without curation.

Comment on this clone: Its specific antigen is unknown. There are no base qualities to consult, and no much larger clone falls within one base.

Including cysteine and phenylalanine, the CDR3 has 14 amino acids. Of the read, only the CDR3 DNA is kept; its 42 bases are in frame from base 1. Relative to germline, V is 5 bases shorter and J is 6 bases shorter, with 16 bases between their ends. The germline V gene specifies MRHNA as CDR1 and SNTAGT as CDR2. One collaborating source in Seattle enrolled patients during active infection and followed them longitudinally through the course of disease. Each collaborating institution followed its own protocols to collect whole blood in K2EDTA tubes. For TCRbeta analysis, collaborators shipped samples in one of three forms: frozen whole blood, isolated PBMCs, or DNA extracted from either of those sample types. TCRbeta CDR3 regions were amplified from genomic DNA by means of the immunoSEQ Assay, a bias-controlled multiplex PCR. Per the original workflow: Nucleated cell counts per sample were estimated from amplification of reference gene primers within the assay. To quantify the absolute abundance of each unique TCRbeta CDR3 rearrangement, sequence reads were collapsed and filtered. For each sample, productive Simpson clonality was calculated as the square root of Simpson's diversity index across productive rearrangements. Entries here come from immuneACCESS through TCRdb and include only in-frame sequences with V and J called. Some clones fail to appear in such tables; in the studies checked, an unresolved V gene covers under half of the shortfall, and the cause of the remainder is unknown. V, J and clone size were drawn from that table, and D and trimming were deduced from the DNA. The table for this sample lists some 130,000 clones; around nine tenths of them were counted only once. Over 10% of the sample is taken by the ten largest.

The chain was built from TRBV6-4 and TRBJ1-2, and the D gene may be TRBD1, 6 bases matching. Sequencing input: peripheral blood. The clonotype originates from a woman between 70 and 85 years old with COVID-19, enrolled during active disease. The DNA reads as follows: TGTGCCAGCAGTTTCTACCCACAGGGCGATGGCTACACCTTC. Protein translation: CASSFYPQGDGYTF.